At least ten counts were recorded for the clone carrying this T cell receptor (beta chain). Using RNA transcripts as the source, TCR beta CDR3 regions were amplified. Using the HTBI primer set, a first-round RT-PCR was run on the TCR CDR3. MiXCR was run by TCRdb on the multiplex PCR reads, yielding one entry per CDR3 protein. Of approximately 200,000 distinct CDR3 sequences in the sample, approximately 16% are singletons; the top ten hold 35% to 50%. With 7 bases removed from V and 8 bases from J, the gap between germline ends came to 14 bases. Germline CDR1 is MDHEN and CDR2 is SYDVKM. This CDR3 contains 13 residues. These data are taken from a study of T cells in Graves' hyperthyroidism and ophthalmopathy.

The V gene is TRBV28, the J gene TRBJ1-4, with D maybe TRBD1 (6 bases). The sample taken for sequencing was blood. The TCR sequence derives from a man aged 35 to 55 with Graves' hyperthyroidism. The DNA of the CDR3 is TGTGCCAGCACATGGGGGGCAGGGGAAAAACTGTTTTTT. Its protein is CASTWGAGEKLFF.